The TCR beta chain described here comes from a study of shared clonotypes between healthy human individuals. Overall study findings and caveats: Having only a few donors restricted how much genetic and exposure-history diversity was captured.

The CDR3 contains 17 residues. CDR1 SGHVS and CDR2 FQNEAQ come from the germline V gene. V lost 5 bases and J lost 3, with 22 bases in between. A note on this clone: The antigen remains unidentified.

Deep was the level at which the assay was run. Original handling: ImmunoSEQ junction-only sequences lacked quality scores, so their filtering differed. Repertoires were generated with immunoSEQ multiplex PCR, while TCRdb's copy carries only in-frame clones and drops some. From that table come the V and J calls and clone size; the DNA was used to work out D and trimming. The repertoire holds 2 million to 2.5 million clones, with approximately 94% as singletons. The sequence derives from a man aged 18 to 30 in good health. The specimen was naive CD4+ T cells sorted from blood. Stated subset: CD45RA+ positively selected. This chain joins TRBV7-8 and TRBJ1-1; D is uncertain. The CDR3 loop is CASSPVTGLSRDTEAFF. The CDR3 DNA reads TGTGCCAGCAGCCCAGTCACGGGCCTATCGAGGGACACTGAAGCTTTCTTT.